The 20 T cell receptor beta chains in this list originate from one sample, sequenced in a study of regulatory T cells in long-lasting Graves disease. Time point indicated: newly diagnosed GD, antithyroid drugs for less than 3 months. PBMC-extracted RNA yielded the TCR library. Investigators prepared the TCR beta libraries by applying iRepertoire HTBI primers and Arm-PCR of CDR3 regions. TCRdb called the multiplex PCR reads again in MiXCR, with one record for every CDR3 protein. The sample lists about 440,000 distinct CDR3 sequences, 14% to 15% occurring once. The same data also contributed to another study, on T cells in Graves' hyperthyroidism and ophthalmopathy.

The sample was peripheral blood mononuclear cells (PBMCs), taken at new diagnosis, from a patient treated with antithyroid drugs. The receptors here all came from a woman aged 25 to 39 with Graves disease.

This clonotype was seen repeatedly, ten times or more. This chain joins TRBV20-1 and TRBJ2-1, with 13 bases that match TRBD2. The germline gives CDR1 DFQATT, CDR2 SNEGSKA (reference sequence). This CDR3 contains 17 residues. J gave up 2 bases and V 1 base, and 5 bases lay outside the gene matches. This CDR3 is CSARVGTSGDAYNEQFF. CDR3 DNA: TGCAGTGCTAGAGTCGGGACTAGCGGGGACGCCTACAATGAGCAGTTCTTC.

This clonotype has a count of ten or more. CDR3 DNA sequence: TGTGCCAGCAGCCGCCTACTAGCGGGAGGGCCGGGAGAGCAGTACTTC. Amino acid sequence: CASSRLLAGGPGEQYF. The chain couples TRBV3-1 to TRBJ2-7, with TRBD2 identical over 13 bases. V lost 4 bases and J lost 7; bases outside the gene matches: 10. Looked up from germline, CDR1 is LGHDT and CDR2 is YNNKEL (reference sequence). CDR3 size: 16 residues.

This chain connects TRBV5-1 to TRBJ2-7; tentatively, D is TRBD2 (6 bases). The CDR3 totals 14 residues. Germline lookup yields CDR1 SGHRS and CDR2 YFSETQ. V was trimmed by 4 bases and J by 7 bases, leaving 18 bases between them. CDR3 DNA sequence: TGCGCCAGCAGCCCGGCGGCGGGGAATTGGGAGCAGTACTTC. It specifies CASSPAAGNWEQYF.

This clonotype was counted ten times or more. The V call is TRBV10-1, the J call TRBJ2-7; D is unclear. The CDR3 spans 15 residues. Germline loops: CDR1 WNHNN, CDR2 SYGVQD (reference sequence). Trimming pared 0 bases from V and 3 bases from J, leaving 12 bases between. The CDR3 region has the DNA TGCGCCAGCAGTGAGTCCTACGGTTTAAACTACGAGCAGTACTTC. Translation gives CASSESYGLNYEQYF.

The V and J genes are TRBV19 and TRBJ2-1, with 8 bases matching TRBD2. The CDR3 consists of 17 residues. Germline trimming cut 6 bases from V and 7 bases from J; bases unmatched to any gene: 17. Per the germline V gene, CDR1 is LNHDA and CDR2 is SQIVND (reference sequence). The DNA of the CDR3 is TGTGCCAGTAGGAAATCGCAGCGGGAGTGGTTTCGAAATGAGCAGTTCTTC. Translated, it gives CASRKSQREWFRNEQFF.

This clonotype was seen ten or more times. The chain has TRBV20-1 and TRBJ2-1; 10 positions match TRBD2. CDR1 DFQATT and CDR2 SNEGSKA come from the germline V gene (reference sequence). V shed 1 base, J shed 7 bases, and the junction held 19 bases outside the gene matches. This CDR3 has 19 residues. The CDR3 sequence: CSARAVEREGRVRPNEQFF. In DNA form, the CDR3 reads TGCAGTGCTAGAGCGGTGGAGCGGGAGGGCCGCGTGAGGCCTAATGAGCAGTTCTTC.

The CDR3 DNA sequence: TGTGCTAGTGGCGAATCCCACAATGAGCAGTTCTTC. Protein sequence: CASGESHNEQFF. The rearrangement uses TRBV12-5 and TRBJ2-1; D remains unclear. CDR3 length: 12 residues. Germline V gene data show CDR1 as LGHNT and CDR2 as FRNRAP. V was clipped by 6 bases and J by 5 bases, with 8 bases between them.

This clonotype was observed a handful of times. This chain uses TRBV5-5 with TRBJ2-3; 7 bases are a match to TRBD2. The CDR3 consists of 16 residues. Trimming at V came to 4 bases and at J to 2 bases, leaving 10 bases not matched to a gene. The germline gives CDR1 SGHKS, CDR2 YYEKEE (reference sequence). Here the CDR3 reads CASSLRLAPSTDTQYF. CDR3 in DNA: TGTGCCAGCAGCCTCCGACTAGCTCCCTCCACAGATACGCAGTATTTT.

This chain joins TRBV24-1 and TRBJ2-1; weak D call: TRBD1 (5 bases). The CDR3 sequence is 11 residues long. The V end lost 6 bases, the J end lost 15 bases, and 14 bases lay between the germline ends. Germline V gives CDR1 KGHDR, CDR2 SFDVKD. CDR3 region: CATSSARTWFF. CDR3 bases: TGTGCCACCAGTTCAGCGCGGACATGGTTCTTC.

This rearrangement joins TRBV10-2 to TRBJ2-7, with unresolved D. CDR3 length: 12 amino acids. The V gene's germline CDR1 is WSHSY and CDR2 SAAADI. V lost 0 bases and J 2 bases, leaving 2 bases between the germline ends. This CDR3 is CASSESTYEQYF. CDR3 bases: TGCGCCAGCAGTGAGTCCACCTACGAGCAGTACTTC.

On this clonotype: It may be a read error: a sequence one base away is much more abundant. The chain couples TRBV28 to TRBJ1-3; possible D gene TRBD1, 5 bases. The germline CDR1 and CDR2 sequences are MDHEN and SYDVKM. The germline V and J ends were trimmed by 5 bases and 0 bases, with 17 bases remaining between them. CDR3 length: 17 amino acids. DNA of the CDR3: TGTGCCAGCAGTGTGGGGATACGGGGACTCTCTGGAAACACCATATATTTT. Its protein is CASSVGIRGLSGNTIYF.

This rearrangement joins TRBV19 to TRBJ1-6; the D is unclear. V was trimmed by 6 bases and J by 7 bases, leaving 13 bases between them. The CDR3 is made up of 14 amino acids. Germline V CDR1 and CDR2: LNHDA, SQIVND (reference sequence). Here the CDR3 reads CASRRGKENSPLHF. CDR3 DNA sequence: TGTGCCAGTAGGAGAGGTAAAGAGAATTCACCCCTCCACTTT. The full variable domain, its missing parts supplied by reference TRBV19 and TRBJ1-6, is DGGITQSPKYLFRKEGQNVTLSCEQNLNHDAMYWYRQDPGQGLRLIYYSQIVNDFQKGDIAEGYSVSREKKESFPLTVTSAQKNPTAFYLCASRRGKENSPLHFGNGTRLTVT.

This clonotype was observed many times. The chain joins TRBV9 to TRBJ2-7; no clear D. Germline loops: CDR1 SGDLS, CDR2 YYNGEE. Between the trimmed V and J ends, which lost 0 bases and 5 bases, there was a span of 9 bases. CDR3 length: 13 amino acids. CDR3 nucleotides: TGTGCCAGCAGCGTAGATCTCCCCGACGAGCAGTACTTC. Amino acid sequence: CASSVDLPDEQYF.

The sample holds a few counts of this clonotype. This chain connects TRBV28 to TRBJ2-3; 9 bases fit TRBD1. The ends lost 7 bases at V and 4 bases at J; junction bases unmatched: 6. Germline V gives CDR1 MDHEN, CDR2 SYDVKM. This CDR3 has 14 residues. CDR3 nucleotides: TGTGCCAGCAACGGGGGACAGGGTCCAGATACGCAGTATTTT. Translated: CASNGGQGPDTQYF.

A remark on this clonotype: At one of its ends the junction is not consistent with the germline gene, which may arise from a read error. The rearrangement uses TRBV12-3 or TRBV12-4 and TRBJ1-1; D perhaps matches TRBD1 (5 bases). CDR3 length: 13 amino acids. CDR3 in amino acids: CASRFDWGTEALF. The CDR3 DNA is TGTGCCAGCAGGTTCGATTGGGGCACTGAAGCTCTCTTT.

This chain uses TRBV10-3 with TRBJ1-1; no definite D call. The V and J ends lost 6 bases and 6 bases respectively, with 20 bases between them. CDR3 length equals 15 residues. Germline V gives CDR1 ENHRY, CDR2 SYGVKD. The CDR3 sequence: CAISPGSITDAEAFF. The CDR3 DNA follows: TGTGCCATCAGCCCAGGTTCAATAACGGACGCTGAAGCTTTCTTT.

This clonotype occurred many times. V gene TRBV11-2 combines with J gene TRBJ1-2; no firm D call. CDR3 length: 15 amino acids. Trimming stripped 6 bases from V and 6 bases from J, with 20 bases between. Germline V gene sequence: CDR1 SGHAT, CDR2 FQNNGV. The CDR3 loop reads CASRRPGVADDGYTF. The CDR3 DNA is TGTGCCAGCAGGCGCCCCGGGGTAGCGGACGATGGCTACACCTTC.

This clonotype showed up just a few times. CDR3 coding DNA: TGCAGTGCTTCTGGACAGGGAGGGGCTCAGCCCCAGCATTTT. Translation gives CSASGQGGAQPQHF. The chain carries TRBV20-1 and TRBJ1-5; 8 bases map to TRBD1. CDR1 DFQATT and CDR2 SNEGSKA come from the germline V gene (reference sequence). The CDR3 loop spans 14 amino acids. V trimming: 5 bases; J trimming: 6 bases; junction bases outside the gene matches: 9.

This clonotype was observed at least ten times. The chain is built from TRBV15 and TRBJ2-1, with TRBD2 identical over 9 bases. The CDR3 sequence is 15 residues long. The germline V gene encodes CDR1 LNHNV and CDR2 YYDKDF (reference sequence). The junction had 9 bases not matched to a gene; V was cut back by 8 bases and J by 4 bases. For the CDR3, the DNA is TGTGCCACCGCGACCCTAGCGGGACCATACAATGAGCAGTTCTTC. Encoded protein: CATATLAGPYNEQFF.

This clonotype occurred many times. The chain is built from TRBV2 and TRBJ2-2; the D is unclear. The V end lost 8 bases, the J end lost 2 bases, and 15 bases lay between the germline ends. The CDR3 has 15 residues. Germline CDR1 reads SNHLY; CDR2 reads FYNNEI. For the CDR3, the DNA is TGTGCCAGCTCTCCATCCCTGTTAAACACCGGGGAGCTGTTTTTT. Translated, it gives CASSPSLLNTGELFF.